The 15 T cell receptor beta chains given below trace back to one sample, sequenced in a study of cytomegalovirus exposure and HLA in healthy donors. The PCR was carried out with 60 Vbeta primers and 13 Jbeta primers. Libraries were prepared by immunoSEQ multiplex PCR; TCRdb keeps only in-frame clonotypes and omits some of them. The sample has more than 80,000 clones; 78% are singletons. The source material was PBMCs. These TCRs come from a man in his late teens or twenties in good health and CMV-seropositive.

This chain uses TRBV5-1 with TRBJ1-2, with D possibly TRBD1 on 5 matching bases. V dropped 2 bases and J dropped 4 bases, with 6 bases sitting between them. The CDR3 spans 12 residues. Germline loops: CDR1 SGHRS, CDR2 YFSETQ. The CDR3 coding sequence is TGCGCCAGCAGCTTAGGGGTCTATGGCTACACCTTC. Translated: CASSLGVYGYTF. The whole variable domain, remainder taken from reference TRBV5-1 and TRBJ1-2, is KAGVTQTPRYLIKTRGQQVTLSCSPISGHRSVSWYQQTPGQGLQFLFEYFSETQRNKGNFPGRFSGRQFSNSRSEMNVSTLELGDSALYLCASSLGVYGYTFGSGTRLTVV.

CDR3 in amino acids: CAFRDSLYEQYF. The CDR3 DNA reads TGTGCATTTCGGGACAGCCTCTACGAGCAGTACTTC. The gene calls are TRBV28 and TRBJ2-7, with TRBD1 matching 7 bases. This CDR3 comprises 12 residues. CDR1 and CDR2 (germline): MDHEN, SYDVKM. The complete variable domain, with remaining parts taken from reference TRBV28 and TRBJ2-7, reads DVKVTQSSRYLVKRTGEKVFLECVQDMDHENMFWYRQDPGLGLRLIYFSYDVKMKEKGDIPEGYSVSREKKERFSLILESASTNQTSMYLCAFRDSLYEQYFGPGTRLTVT.

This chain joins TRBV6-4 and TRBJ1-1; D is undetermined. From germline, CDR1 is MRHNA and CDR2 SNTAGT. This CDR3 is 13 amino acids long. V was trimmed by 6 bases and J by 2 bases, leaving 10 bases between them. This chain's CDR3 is CASSEQSNTEAFF. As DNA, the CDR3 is TGTGCCAGCAGCGAACAGAGTAACACTGAAGCTTTCTTT.

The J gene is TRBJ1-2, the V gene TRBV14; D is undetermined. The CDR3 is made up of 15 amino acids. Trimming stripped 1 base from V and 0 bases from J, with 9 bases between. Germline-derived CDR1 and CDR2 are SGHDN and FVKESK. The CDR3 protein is CASSQADGSNYGYTF. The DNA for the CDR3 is TGTGCCAGCAGCCAAGCCGACGGGTCTAACTATGGCTACACCTTC.

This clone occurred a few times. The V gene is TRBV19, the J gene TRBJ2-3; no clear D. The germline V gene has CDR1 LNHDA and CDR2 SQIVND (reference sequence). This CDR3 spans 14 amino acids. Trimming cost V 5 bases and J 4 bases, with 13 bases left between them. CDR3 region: CASSPRLDSDTQYF. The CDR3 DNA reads TGTGCCAGTAGTCCACGACTCGACTCAGATACGCAGTATTTT.

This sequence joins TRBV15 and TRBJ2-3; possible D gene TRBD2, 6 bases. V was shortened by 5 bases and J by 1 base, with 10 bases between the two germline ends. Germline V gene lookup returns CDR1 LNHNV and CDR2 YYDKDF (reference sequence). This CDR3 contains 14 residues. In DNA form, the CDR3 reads TGTGCCACCAGCGACCCTAGCGGCACAGATACGCAGTATTTT. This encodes CATSDPSGTDTQYF.

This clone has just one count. CDR3 nucleotide sequence: TGTGCCAGCAGCTCCCGGGACACCGAAAAACTGTTTTTT. It specifies CASSSRDTEKLFF. The chain combines TRBV11-2 with TRBJ1-4; the D gene is possibly TRBD1 (6 bases). V dropped 4 bases and J dropped 8 bases, with 11 bases sitting between them. The germline gives CDR1 SGHAT, CDR2 FQNNGV. CDR3 length equals 13 residues.

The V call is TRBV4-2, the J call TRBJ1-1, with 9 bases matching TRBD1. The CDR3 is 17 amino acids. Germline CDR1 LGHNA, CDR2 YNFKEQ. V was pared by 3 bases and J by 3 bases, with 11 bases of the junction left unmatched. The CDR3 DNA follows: TGTGCCAGCAGCCATCAAGGACAGGGGAGTAGGTACACTGAAGCTTTCTTT. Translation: CASSHQGQGSRYTEAFF.

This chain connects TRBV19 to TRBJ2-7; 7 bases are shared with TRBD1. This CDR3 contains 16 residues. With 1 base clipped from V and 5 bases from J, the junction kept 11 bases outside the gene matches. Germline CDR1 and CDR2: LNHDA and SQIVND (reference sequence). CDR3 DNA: TGTGCCAGTAGTATAGGGGGGACAGTTGCGGGCCACGAGCAGTACTTC. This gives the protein CASSIGGTVAGHEQYF.

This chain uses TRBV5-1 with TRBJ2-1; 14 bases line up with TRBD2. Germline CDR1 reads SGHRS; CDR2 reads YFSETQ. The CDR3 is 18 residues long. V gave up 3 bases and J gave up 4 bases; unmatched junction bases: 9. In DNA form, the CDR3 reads TGCGCCAGCAGCTCGGGGACTAGCGGGAGTATCGAATACAATGAGCAGTTCTTC. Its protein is CASSSGTSGSIEYNEQFF.

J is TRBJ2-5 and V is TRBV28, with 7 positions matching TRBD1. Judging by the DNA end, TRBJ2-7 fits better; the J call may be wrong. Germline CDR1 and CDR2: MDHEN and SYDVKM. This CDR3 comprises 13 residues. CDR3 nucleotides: TGTGCCAGCAGTTCGACAGGGAGATACGAGCAGTACTTC. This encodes CASSSTGRYEQYF.

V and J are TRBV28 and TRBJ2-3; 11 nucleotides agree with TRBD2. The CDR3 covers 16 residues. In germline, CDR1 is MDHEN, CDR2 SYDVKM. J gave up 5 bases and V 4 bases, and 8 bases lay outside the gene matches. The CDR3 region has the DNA TGTGCCAGCAGTTATCTAGCGGGGGGCCGAGGAGATACGCAGTATTTT. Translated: CASSYLAGGRGDTQYF.

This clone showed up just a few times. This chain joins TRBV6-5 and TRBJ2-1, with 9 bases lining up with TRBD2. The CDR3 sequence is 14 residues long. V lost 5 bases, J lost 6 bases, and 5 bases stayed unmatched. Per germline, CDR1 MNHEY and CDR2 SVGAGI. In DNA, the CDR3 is TGTGCCAGCAGTCCCGGACTAGCGACCAATGAGCAGTTCTTC. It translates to CASSPGLATNEQFF.

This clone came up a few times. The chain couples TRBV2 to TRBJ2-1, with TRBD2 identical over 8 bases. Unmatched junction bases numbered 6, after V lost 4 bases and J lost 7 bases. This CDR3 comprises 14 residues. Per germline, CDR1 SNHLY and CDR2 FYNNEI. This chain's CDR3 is CASSVTSATNEQFF. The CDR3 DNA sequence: TGTGCCAGCAGTGTGACTAGCGCTACGAATGAGCAGTTCTTC.

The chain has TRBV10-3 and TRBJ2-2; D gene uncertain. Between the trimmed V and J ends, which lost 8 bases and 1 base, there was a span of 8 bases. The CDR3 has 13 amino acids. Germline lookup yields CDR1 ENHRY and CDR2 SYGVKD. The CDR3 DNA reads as TGTGCCATCCGGGTTTTGAACACCGGGGAGCTGTTTTTT. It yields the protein CAIRVLNTGELFF.